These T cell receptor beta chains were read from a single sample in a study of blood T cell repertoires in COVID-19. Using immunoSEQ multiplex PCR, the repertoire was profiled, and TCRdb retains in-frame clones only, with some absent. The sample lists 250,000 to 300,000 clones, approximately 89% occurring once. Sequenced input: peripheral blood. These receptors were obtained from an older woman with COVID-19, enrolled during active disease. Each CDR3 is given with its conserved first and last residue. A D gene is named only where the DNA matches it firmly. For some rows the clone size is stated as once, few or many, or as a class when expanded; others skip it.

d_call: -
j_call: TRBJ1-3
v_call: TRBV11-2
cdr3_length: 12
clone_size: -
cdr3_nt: TGTGCCAGCAGCTTAGAGTCTCGTGCGGTCGATTTT
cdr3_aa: CASSLESRAVDF

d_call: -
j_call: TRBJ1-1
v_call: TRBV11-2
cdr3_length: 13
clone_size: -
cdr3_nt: TGTGCCAGCCTAGGGGGGGTGAACACTGAAGCTTTCTTT
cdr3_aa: CASLGGVNTEAFF

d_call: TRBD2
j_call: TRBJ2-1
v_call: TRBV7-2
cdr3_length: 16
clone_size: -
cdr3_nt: TGTGCCAGCAGCCCAGTAGGACTAGCTGGGGGCAATGAGCAGTTCTTC
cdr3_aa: CASSPVGLAGGNEQFF

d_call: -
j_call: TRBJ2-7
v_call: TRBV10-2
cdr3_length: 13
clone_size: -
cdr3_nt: TGCGCCAGCAGTGAGTACTATAGCTACGAGCAGTACTTC
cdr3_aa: CASSEYYSYEQYF

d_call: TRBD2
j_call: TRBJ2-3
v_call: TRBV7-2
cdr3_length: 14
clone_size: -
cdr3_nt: TGTGCCAGCAGCTTATTGACTAGCGTTGATACGCAGTATTTT
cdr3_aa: CASSLLTSVDTQYF

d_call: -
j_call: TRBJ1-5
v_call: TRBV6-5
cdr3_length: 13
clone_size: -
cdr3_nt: TGTGCCAGCACCCGACAATCTGGTCAGCCCCAGCATTTT
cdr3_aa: CASTRQSGQPQHF

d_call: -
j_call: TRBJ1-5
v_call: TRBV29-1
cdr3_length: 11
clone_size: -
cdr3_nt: TGCAGCGTCGGTAGCAATCAGCCCCAGCATTTT
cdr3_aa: CSVGSNQPQHF

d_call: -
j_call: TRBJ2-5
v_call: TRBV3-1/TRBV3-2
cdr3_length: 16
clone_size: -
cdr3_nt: TGTGCCAGCAGCCAAGGCGTCCGGCGGATTCAAGAGACCCAGTACTTC
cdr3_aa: CASSQGVRRIQETQYF

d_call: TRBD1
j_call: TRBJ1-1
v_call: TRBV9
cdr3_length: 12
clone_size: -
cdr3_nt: TGTGCCAGCAGCGGATCGACAGGGCCAGCTTTCTTT
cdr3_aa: CASSGSTGPAFF

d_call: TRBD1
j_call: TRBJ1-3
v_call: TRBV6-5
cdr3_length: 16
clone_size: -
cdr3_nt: TGTGCCAGCAGTTCCGCCCGACAGGGGGAGCGAAACACCATATATTTT
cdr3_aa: CASSSARQGERNTIYF

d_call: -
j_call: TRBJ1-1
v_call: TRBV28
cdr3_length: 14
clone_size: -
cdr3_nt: TGTGCCAGCGGCCCCCATGGGGCTAACACTGAAGCTTTCTTT
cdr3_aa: CASGPHGANTEAFF

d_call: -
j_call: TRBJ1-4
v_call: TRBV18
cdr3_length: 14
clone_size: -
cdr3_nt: TGTGCCAGCTCACCGGACACAACTAATGAAAAACTGTTTTTT
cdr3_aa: CASSPDTTNEKLFF

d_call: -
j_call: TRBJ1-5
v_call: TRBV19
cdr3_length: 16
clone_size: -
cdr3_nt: TGTGCCAGTAGCCCGAGTGGCGGAGCTAGCAATCAGCCCCAGCATTTT
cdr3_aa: CASSPSGGASNQPQHF

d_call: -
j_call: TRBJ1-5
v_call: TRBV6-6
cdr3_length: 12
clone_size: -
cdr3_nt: TGTGCCAGCAAAGTAGGCAATCAGCCCCAGCATTTT
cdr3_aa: CASKVGNQPQHF

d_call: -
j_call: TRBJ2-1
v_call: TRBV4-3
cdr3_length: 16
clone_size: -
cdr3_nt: TGCGCCAGCAGCCAAGACATAGAGGGCCTTAATGAGCGGCAGTTCTTC
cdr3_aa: CASSQDIEGLNERQFF

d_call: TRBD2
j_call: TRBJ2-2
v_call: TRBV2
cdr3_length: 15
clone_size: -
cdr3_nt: TGTGCCAGCAGTGGGAGAGGGAGGGACACCGGGGAGCTGTTTTTT
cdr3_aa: CASSGRGRDTGELFF

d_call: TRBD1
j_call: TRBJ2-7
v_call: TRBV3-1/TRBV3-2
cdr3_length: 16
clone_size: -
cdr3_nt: TGTGCCAGCAGCCAGACATCCGGGACAGGGTCGGACGAGCAGTACTTC
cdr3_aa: CASSQTSGTGSDEQYF

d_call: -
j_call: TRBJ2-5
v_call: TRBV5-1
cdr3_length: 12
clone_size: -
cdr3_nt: TGCGCCAGCAGCGAAACACAAGAGACCCAGTACTTC
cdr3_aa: CASSETQETQYF

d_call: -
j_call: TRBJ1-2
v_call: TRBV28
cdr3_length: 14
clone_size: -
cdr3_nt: TGTGCCAGAGGACGGTGGACTGCCTTTACTGGCTACACCTTC
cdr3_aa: CARGRWTAFTGYTF

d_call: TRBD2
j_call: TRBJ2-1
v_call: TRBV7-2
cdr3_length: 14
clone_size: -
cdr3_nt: TGTGCCAGCAGCCGGGGGGATTTCTACAATGAGCAGTTCTTC
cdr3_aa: CASSRGDFYNEQFF

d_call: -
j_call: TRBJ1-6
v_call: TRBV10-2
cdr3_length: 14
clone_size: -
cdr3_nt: TGCGCCAGCAGTACCGGGTCGGAGGGTTCACCCCTCCACTTT
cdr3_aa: CASSTGSEGSPLHF

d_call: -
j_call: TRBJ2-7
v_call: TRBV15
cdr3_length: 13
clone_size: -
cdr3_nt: TGTGCCACCAGCAGACCCGGGGCCTACGAGCAGTACTTC
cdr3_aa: CATSRPGAYEQYF

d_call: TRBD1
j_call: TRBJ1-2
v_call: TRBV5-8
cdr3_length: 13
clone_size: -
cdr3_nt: TGTGCCAGCAGCTATACCGGGACAGGGGGCTACACCTTC
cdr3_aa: CASSYTGTGGYTF

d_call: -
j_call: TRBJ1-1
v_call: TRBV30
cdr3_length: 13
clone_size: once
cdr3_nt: TGTGCCTGGAGTGTGCGGGGGGGCACTGAAGCTTTCTTT
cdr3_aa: CAWSVRGGTEAFF

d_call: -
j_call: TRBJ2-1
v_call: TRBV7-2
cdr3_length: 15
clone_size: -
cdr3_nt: TGTGCCAGCAGCCTGTCTAAGAGCTCCTACAATGAGCAGTTCTTC
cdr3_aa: CASSLSKSSYNEQFF

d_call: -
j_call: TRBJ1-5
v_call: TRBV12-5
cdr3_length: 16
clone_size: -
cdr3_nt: TGTGCTAGTGGTTTAGGGGACCCTGGGGGGTATCAGCCCCAGCATTTT
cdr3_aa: CASGLGDPGGYQPQHF

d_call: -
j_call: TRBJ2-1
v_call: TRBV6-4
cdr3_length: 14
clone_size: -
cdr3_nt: TGTGCCAGCAGTGAGGCGGATTCCTACAATGAGCAGTTCTTC
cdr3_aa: CASSEADSYNEQFF

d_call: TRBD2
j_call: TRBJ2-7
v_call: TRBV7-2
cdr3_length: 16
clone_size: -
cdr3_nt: TGTGCCAGCAGCCCACAGGGGGGGACTAGCGGCTACGAGCAGTACTTC
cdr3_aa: CASSPQGGTSGYEQYF

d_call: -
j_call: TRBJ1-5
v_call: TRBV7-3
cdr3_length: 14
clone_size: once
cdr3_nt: TGTGCCAGCAGCCCTGGGACAATCAATCAGCCCCAGCATTTT
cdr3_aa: CASSPGTINQPQHF

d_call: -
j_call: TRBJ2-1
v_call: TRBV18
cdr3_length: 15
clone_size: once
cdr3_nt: TGTGCCAGCTCAGCACAGGGGACTTCCTACAATGAGCAGTTCTTC
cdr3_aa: CASSAQGTSYNEQFF

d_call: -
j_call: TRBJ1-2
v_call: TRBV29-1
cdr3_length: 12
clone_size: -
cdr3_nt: TGCAGCGTGGAGCAGGGGACCTATGGCTACACCTTC
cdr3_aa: CSVEQGTYGYTF

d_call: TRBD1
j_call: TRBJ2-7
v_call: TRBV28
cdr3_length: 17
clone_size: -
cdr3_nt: TGTGCCAGCAGTTCATACGGGACAGGGAATATGGCCTACGAGCAGTACTTC
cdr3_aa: CASSSYGTGNMAYEQYF

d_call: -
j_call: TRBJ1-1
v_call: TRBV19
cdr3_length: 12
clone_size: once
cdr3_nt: TGTGCCAGTAGTGCAAACATGGGGCGGGCTTTCTTT
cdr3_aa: CASSANMGRAFF

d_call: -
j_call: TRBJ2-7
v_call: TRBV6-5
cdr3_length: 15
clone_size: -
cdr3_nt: TGTGCCAGCAGTTACCGGCTAATTCAGGGGTACGAGCAGTACTTC
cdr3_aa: CASSYRLIQGYEQYF

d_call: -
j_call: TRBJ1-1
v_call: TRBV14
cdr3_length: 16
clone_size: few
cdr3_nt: TGTGCCAGCAGCCAAGGAGGATGGAGGGTAGGAACTGAAGCTTTCTTT
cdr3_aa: CASSQGGWRVGTEAFF

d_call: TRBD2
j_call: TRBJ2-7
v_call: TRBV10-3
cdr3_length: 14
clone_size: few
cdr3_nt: TGTGCCATCAGTGATTTTAGCGGGACCTACGAGCAGTACTTC
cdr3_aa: CAISDFSGTYEQYF

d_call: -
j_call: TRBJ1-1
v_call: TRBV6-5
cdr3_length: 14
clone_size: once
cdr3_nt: TGTGCCAGCAGTTTGGTAGGGGGGAACACTGAAGCTTTCTTT
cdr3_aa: CASSLVGGNTEAFF

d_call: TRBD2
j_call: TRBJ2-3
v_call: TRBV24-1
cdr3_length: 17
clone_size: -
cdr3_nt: TGTGCCACCAGTGACTTGACTAGCGCATCGAACACAGATACGCAGTATTTT
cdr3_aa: CATSDLTSASNTDTQYF

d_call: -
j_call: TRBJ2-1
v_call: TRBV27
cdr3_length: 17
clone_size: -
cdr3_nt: TGTGCCAGCAGTTTACCCGCCAGGGCGAATTTTTACAATGAGCAGTTCTTC
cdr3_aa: CASSLPARANFYNEQFF

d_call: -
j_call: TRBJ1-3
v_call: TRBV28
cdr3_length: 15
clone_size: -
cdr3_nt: TGTGCCAGCAGTCCCGACTCGAGGGGGATAAACACCATATATTTT
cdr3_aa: CASSPDSRGINTIYF

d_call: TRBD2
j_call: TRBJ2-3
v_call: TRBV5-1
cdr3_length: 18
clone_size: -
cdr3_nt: TGCGCCAGCAGCTTGGTACTAGCGGGAGGTACTAGCACAGATACGCAGTATTTT
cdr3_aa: CASSLVLAGGTSTDTQYF

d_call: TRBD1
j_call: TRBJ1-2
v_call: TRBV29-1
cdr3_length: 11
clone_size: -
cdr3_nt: TGCAGCGTTCGACAGGGCGGAGGCTACACCTTC
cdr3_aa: CSVRQGGGYTF

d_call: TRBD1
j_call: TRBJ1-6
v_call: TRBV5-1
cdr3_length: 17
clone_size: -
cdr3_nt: TGCGCCAGCAGCTTAAACCCAGGGGGCCCAATTAATTCACCCCTCCACTTT
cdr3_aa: CASSLNPGGPINSPLHF

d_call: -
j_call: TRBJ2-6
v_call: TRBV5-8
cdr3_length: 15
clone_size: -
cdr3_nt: TGTGCCAGCAGCTTGCAATTTTCTGGGGCCAACGTCCTGACTTTC
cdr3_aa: CASSLQFSGANVLTF

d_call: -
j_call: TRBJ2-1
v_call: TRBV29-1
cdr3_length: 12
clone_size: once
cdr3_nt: TGCAGCACGGACTCAGGGTTCGGCGAGCAGTTCTTC
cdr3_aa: CSTDSGFGEQFF

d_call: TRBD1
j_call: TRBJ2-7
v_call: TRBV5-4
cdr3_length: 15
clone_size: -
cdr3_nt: TGTGCCAGCAGCCCCGGACAGGGGGCGAACTACGAGCAGTACTTC
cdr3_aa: CASSPGQGANYEQYF